These 4 T cell receptor beta chains were sequenced from one sample in a study of T cells in Graves' hyperthyroidism and ophthalmopathy. TCR beta CDR3 sequences were amplified from RNA transcripts. A first-round RT-PCR of the TCR CDR3 used the HTBI primer set. TCRdb passed the multiplex PCR reads through MiXCR, listing each CDR3 protein once. The sample carries 400,000 to 500,000 distinct CDR3 sequences, around 15% recorded once. Sequenced input: blood. The source is a woman between 18 and 29 years old with Graves' hyperthyroidism.

The chain carries TRBV10-3 and TRBJ2-7, with 7 bases matching TRBD1. Germline V CDR1 and CDR2: ENHRY, SYGVKD. The J segment lost 5 bases and the V segment lost 2 bases, leaving 15 bases of the junction unmatched. There are 17 residues in the CDR3. DNA for the CDR3: TGTGCCATCAGTGAGCCAACACAGGGGATTGGTGGCCACGAGCAGTACTTC. Protein sequence: CAISEPTQGIGGHEQYF.

The table lists this clonotype with many counts. CDR3: CASSPGQEADTQYF. Written as DNA, the CDR3 is TGCGCCAGCAGCCCCGGACAGGAGGCAGATACGCAGTATTTT. This rearrangement joins TRBV5-1 to TRBJ2-3; TRBD1 matches 7 bases. Germline assignment: CDR1 SGHRS and CDR2 YFSETQ. V lost 4 bases and J lost 4; bases outside the gene matches: 6. The CDR3 is 14 amino acids.

The chain has TRBV18 and TRBJ2-3, with 14 bases identical to TRBD2. Unmatched junction bases numbered 6, after V lost 4 bases and J lost 6 bases. This CDR3 contains 16 residues. Germline V CDR1 and CDR2: KGHSH, LQKENI. The CDR3 spells CASSRPTSGRADTQYF. CDR3 nucleotides: TGTGCCAGCTCACGCCCGACTAGCGGGAGGGCGGATACGCAGTATTTT.

The chain combines TRBV9 with TRBJ2-1; unclear D gene. The V end lost 3 bases, the J end lost 2 bases, and 18 bases lay between the germline ends. This CDR3 has 17 amino acids. CDR1 is SGDLS and CDR2 is YYNGEE in the germline V gene. For the CDR3, the DNA is TGTGCCAGCAGCGAACGACCCGAGCCTTCCCCCTACAATGAGCAGTTCTTC. Protein product: CASSERPEPSPYNEQFF.